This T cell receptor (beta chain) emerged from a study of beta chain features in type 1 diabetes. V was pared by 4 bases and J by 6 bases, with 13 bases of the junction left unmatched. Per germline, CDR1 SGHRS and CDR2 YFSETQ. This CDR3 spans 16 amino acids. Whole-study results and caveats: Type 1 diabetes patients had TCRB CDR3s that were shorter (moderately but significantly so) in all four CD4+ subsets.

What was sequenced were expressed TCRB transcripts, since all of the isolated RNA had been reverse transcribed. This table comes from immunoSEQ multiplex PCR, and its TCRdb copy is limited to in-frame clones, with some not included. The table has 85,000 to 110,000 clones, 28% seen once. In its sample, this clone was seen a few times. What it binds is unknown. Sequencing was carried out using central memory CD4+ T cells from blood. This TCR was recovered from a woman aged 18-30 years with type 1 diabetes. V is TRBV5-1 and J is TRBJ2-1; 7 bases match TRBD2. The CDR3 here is CASSPLRTSESNEQFF. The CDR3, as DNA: TGCGCCAGCAGCCCCCTCAGGACTAGTGAGTCCAATGAGCAGTTCTTC.